The source of this T cell receptor (beta chain) is a study of PD-L1 blockade in urothelial cancer. Looking at the study overall: About 85% of the roughly 30 patients were males with bladder-origin urothelial cancer.

Time point specified: peripheral blood 6 weeks after treatment start. Data came from immunoSEQ multiplex PCR; TCRdb stores just in-frame clones and leaves some out. The sample lists 100,000 to 150,000 clones, 86% seen once, with roughly 2.3% in the top ten. Trimming shortened V by 2 bases and J by 3 bases, and 15 bases separated the two germline ends. The CDR3 totals 15 residues. Germline-derived CDR1 and CDR2 are SGHRS and YFSETQ. The TCR originated in a man aged 45-65 years with urothelial cancer. V usage is TRBV5-1 and J usage is TRBJ2-7, with D possibly matching TRBD2 (6 bases). The source was PBMCs, collected around atezolizumab (anti-PD-L1) treatment. The CDR3 nucleotides are TGCGCCAGCAGCTTCTCGGCGGGGAGCCGCTACGAGCAGTACTTC. It codes for CASSFSAGSRYEQYF.